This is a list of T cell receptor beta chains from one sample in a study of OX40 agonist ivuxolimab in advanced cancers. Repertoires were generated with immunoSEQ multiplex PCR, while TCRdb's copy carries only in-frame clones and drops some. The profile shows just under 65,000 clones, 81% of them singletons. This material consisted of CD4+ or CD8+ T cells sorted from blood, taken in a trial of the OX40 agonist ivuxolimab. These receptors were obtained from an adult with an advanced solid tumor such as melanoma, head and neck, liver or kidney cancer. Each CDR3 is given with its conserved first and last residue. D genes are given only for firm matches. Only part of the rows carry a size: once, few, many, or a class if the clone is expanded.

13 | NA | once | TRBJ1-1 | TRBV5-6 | CASSSGQNTEAFF | TGTGCCAGCAGCTCGGGACAGAACACTGAAGCTTTCTTT
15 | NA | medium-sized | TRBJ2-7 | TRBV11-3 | CASSYSSDSDYEQYF | TGTGCCAGCAGCTACTCCTCCGACAGCGACTACGAGCAGTACTTC
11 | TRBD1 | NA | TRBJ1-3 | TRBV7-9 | CAAGTGGPIYF | TGTGCCGCCGGGACAGGGGGCCCCATATATTTT
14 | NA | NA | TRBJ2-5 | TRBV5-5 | CASSLGPGVKTQYF | TGTGCCAGCAGCTTAGGACCGGGAGTAAAGACCCAGTACTTC
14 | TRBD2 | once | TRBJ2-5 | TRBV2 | CASSGTSARETQYF | TGTGCCAGCAGTGGGACTAGCGCGAGGGAGACCCAGTACTTC
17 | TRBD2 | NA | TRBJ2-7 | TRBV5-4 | CASSLAGIAGDYYEQYF | TGTGCCAGCAGCTTGGCGGGGATAGCGGGGGACTACTACGAGCAGTACTTC
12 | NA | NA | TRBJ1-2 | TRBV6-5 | CASSLGLYGYTF | TGTGCCAGCAGCCTAGGACTCTATGGCTACACCTTC
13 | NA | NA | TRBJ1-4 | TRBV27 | CASSATGREKLFF | TGTGCCAGCAGTGCCACAGGGAGGGAAAAACTGTTTTTT
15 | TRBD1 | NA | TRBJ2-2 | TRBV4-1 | CASSQDTGVNGELFF | TGCGCCAGCAGCCAAGACACAGGGGTAAATGGGGAGCTGTTTTTT
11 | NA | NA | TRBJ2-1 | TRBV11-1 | CASSLTNEQFF | TGTGCCAGCAGCTTAACCAATGAGCAGTTCTTC
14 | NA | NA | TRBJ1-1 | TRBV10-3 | CAISEKVKYTEAFF | TGTGCCATCAGTGAGAAGGTCAAGTACACTGAAGCTTTCTTT
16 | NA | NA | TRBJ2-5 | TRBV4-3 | CASSLGSSGYQETQYF | TGCGCCAGCAGCCTTGGGTCCTCGGGGTACCAAGAGACCCAGTACTTC
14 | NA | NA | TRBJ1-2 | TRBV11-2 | CASSSRTLTYGYTF | TGTGCCAGCAGCTCTCGGACCCTTACCTATGGCTACACCTTC
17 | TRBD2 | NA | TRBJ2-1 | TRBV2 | CASRLGTSGGYLDEQFF | TGTGCCAGCAGGCTCGGGACTAGCGGGGGGTACTTGGATGAGCAGTTCTTC
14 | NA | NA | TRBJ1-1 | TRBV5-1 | CASGQMDRNTEAFF | TGCGCCAGCGGACAGATGGACAGGAACACTGAAGCTTTCTTT
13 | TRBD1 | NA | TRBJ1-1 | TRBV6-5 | CASSYGQGGEAFF | TGTGCCAGCAGTTACGGACAGGGCGGTGAAGCTTTCTTT
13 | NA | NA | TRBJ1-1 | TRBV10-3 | CATLWQPNTEAFF | TGTGCCACCCTCTGGCAGCCTAACACTGAAGCTTTCTTT
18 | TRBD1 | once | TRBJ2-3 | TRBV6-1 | CASSVLGRGTGWTDTQYF | TGTGCCAGCAGTGTACTAGGTCGGGGGACAGGGTGGACAGATACGCAGTATTTT
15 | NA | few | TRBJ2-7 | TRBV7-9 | CASSLRRGANYEQYF | TGTGCCAGCAGCTTACGTCGCGGGGCTAACTACGAGCAGTACTTC
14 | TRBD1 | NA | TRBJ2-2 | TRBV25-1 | CASKTGAATGELFF | TGTGCCAGCAAGACAGGGGCTGCCACCGGGGAGCTGTTTTTT
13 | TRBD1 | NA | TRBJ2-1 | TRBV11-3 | CASSSDRMNEQFF | TGTGCCAGCAGCTCGGACAGGATGAATGAGCAGTTCTTC
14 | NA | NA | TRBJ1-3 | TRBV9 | CASSVDHRKDTIYF | TGTGCCAGCAGCGTCGACCACCGAAAGGACACCATATATTTT
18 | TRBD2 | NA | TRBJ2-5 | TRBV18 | CASSPPKSGLAGKETQYF | TGTGCCAGCTCACCACCAAAGTCAGGACTAGCGGGGAAAGAGACCCAGTACTTC
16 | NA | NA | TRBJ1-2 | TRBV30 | CAWSKALGGMDYGYTF | TGTGCCTGGAGTAAGGCCCTGGGGGGTATGGACTATGGCTACACCTTC
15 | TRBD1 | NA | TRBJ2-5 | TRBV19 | CASSGPGTGRETQYF | TGTGCCAGTAGTGGCCCCGGGACAGGGAGAGAGACCCAGTACTTC